This record covers a single TCR beta chain. The antigen is unknown. CDR3 length: 14 amino acids. Looked up from germline, CDR1 is MGHRA and CDR2 is YSYEKL. Trimming removed 4 bases at V and 1 base at J, with 10 bases between. This sample was taken from a study of siplizumab effects on memory and regulatory T cells. Study conclusions and caveats: The alloresponse seemed to draw substantially on naive T cells, which appeared more diverse than memory cells.

This table comes from immunoSEQ multiplex PCR, and its TCRdb copy is limited to in-frame clones, with some not included. Of about 72,000 clones in the sample, about 89% were seen once. The gene calls are TRBV4-1 and TRBJ1-1, with unresolved D. The receptor comes from a human donor in good health. Source material: CD8+ T cells sorted from blood. CDR3 DNA: TGCGCCAGCAGCCCGTCCCCGGGGAACACTGAAGCTTTCTTT. Its translation: CASSPSPGNTEAFF.